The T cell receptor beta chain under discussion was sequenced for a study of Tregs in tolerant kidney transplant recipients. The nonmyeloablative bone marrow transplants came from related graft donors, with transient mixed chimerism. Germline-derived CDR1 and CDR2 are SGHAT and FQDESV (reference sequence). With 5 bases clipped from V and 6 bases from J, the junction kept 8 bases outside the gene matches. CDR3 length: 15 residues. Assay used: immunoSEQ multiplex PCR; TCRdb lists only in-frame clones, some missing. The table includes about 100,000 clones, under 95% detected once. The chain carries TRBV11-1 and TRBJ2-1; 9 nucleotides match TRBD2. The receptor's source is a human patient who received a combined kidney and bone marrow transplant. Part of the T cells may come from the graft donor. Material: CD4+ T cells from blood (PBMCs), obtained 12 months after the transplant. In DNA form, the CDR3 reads TGTGCCAGCAGCCTAGGGACTAGCTTTAGCAATGAGCAGTTCTTC. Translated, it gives CASSLGTSFSNEQFF.